The 15 T cell receptor beta chains in this list originate from one sample, sequenced in a study of blood T cell repertoires in COVID-19. TCRdb's table, derived via immunoSEQ multiplex PCR, lists solely in-frame clones and lacks some. The data contain 200,000 to 300,000 clones, 75% to 85% of them singletons. Sequencing was performed on PBMCs or T cells enriched from blood (not recorded which). The receptors originated from a woman in her 50s with acute COVID-19.

The chain employs TRBV7-2 and TRBJ1-1, with 8 bases that match TRBD1. V lost 5 bases to trimming and J lost 4 bases; unmatched junction nucleotides: 6. From germline, CDR1 is SGHTA and CDR2 FQGNSA. This CDR3 has 14 residues. The CDR3 DNA reads as TGTGCCAGCAGCAACCGACAGGGGAGCACTGAAGCTTTCTTT. Translating it yields CASSNRQGSTEAFF.

The chain recombines TRBV27 with TRBJ1-2; D not certain. V shed 3 bases and J shed 5 bases, with 10 bases lying between them. The length of the CDR3 is 13 residues. Germline V lookup: CDR1 MNHEY, CDR2 SMNVEV (reference sequence). As DNA, the CDR3 is TGTGCCAGCAGTTTGAAGGAGGGATATGGCTACACCTTC. Amino acid sequence: CASSLKEGYGYTF.

The chain links TRBV5-1 to TRBJ1-3; TRBD1 matches at 9 bases. The germline CDR1 and CDR2 sequences are SGHRS and YFSETQ. CDR3 length equals 17 residues. Trimming at V came to 2 bases and at J to 3 bases, leaving 9 bases not matched to a gene. The CDR3 DNA is TGCGCCAGCAGCTTAATACAGGGGGCTCAAGATGGAAACACCATATATTTT. Protein sequence: CASSLIQGAQDGNTIYF.

The chain joins TRBV19 to TRBJ1-2, with 8 nucleotides matching TRBD1. V was pared by 5 bases and J by 2 bases, with 1 base of the junction left unmatched. The CDR3 extends over 13 amino acids. From germline, CDR1 is LNHDA and CDR2 SQIVND (reference sequence). CDR3 amino acids: CASSRDRNYGYTF. The CDR3 bases are TGTGCCAGTAGTCGGGACAGGAACTATGGCTACACCTTC. Full variable domain (remainder filled in from reference TRBV19 and TRBJ1-2): DGGITQSPKYLFRKEGQNVTLSCEQNLNHDAMYWYRQDPGQGLRLIYYSQIVNDFQKGDIAEGYSVSREKKESFPLTVTSAQKNPTAFYLCASSRDRNYGYTFGSGTRLTVV.

The genes are TRBV29-1 and TRBJ1-2, with D perhaps matching TRBD1 (5 bases). CDR1 is SQVTM, CDR2 ANQGSEA, per germline. CDR3 length: 13 amino acids. V lost 3 bases to trimming and J lost 6 bases, with 14 bases between them. The CDR3 DNA is TGCAGCGTTGACTCGGGGGACTTAAATGGCTACACCTTC. This gives the protein CSVDSGDLNGYTF.

The J gene is TRBJ1-3, the V gene TRBV3-1 (or the pseudogene TRBV3-2); 7 bases fit TRBD1. Unmatched junction bases numbered 14, after V lost 8 bases and J lost 4 bases. Per the germline V gene, CDR1 is LGHDT and CDR2 is YNNKEL (reference sequence). The length of the CDR3 is 16 residues. The CDR3 coding sequence is TGTGCCAGCGGACCTAAGGGGGCTATAGGAGGAAACACCATATATTTT. Amino acid sequence: CASGPKGAIGGNTIYF.

The chain combines TRBV5-1 with TRBJ2-5; D is possibly TRBD1 (8 bases). The germline gives CDR1 SGHRS, CDR2 YFSETQ. The CDR3 sequence is 16 residues long. Trimming pared 4 bases from V and 1 base from J, leaving 17 bases between. CDR3 in amino acids: CASSIGQGGSQETQYF. CDR3 nucleotides: TGCGCCAGCAGCATAGGACAGGGAGGGAGCCAAGAGACCCAGTACTTC.

This clone came up once. V is TRBV7-6 and J is TRBJ2-2; 12 positions agree with TRBD2. The CDR3 is made up of 15 amino acids. Germline-derived CDR1 and CDR2 are SGHVS and FNYEAQ. After removal of 7 bases from V and 7 bases from J, the junction contained 7 bases not matched to a gene. CDR3 amino acids: CASTLAGGQVGELFF. CDR3 bases: TGTGCCAGCACCCTAGCGGGGGGGCAAGTCGGGGAGCTGTTTTTT.

This chain joins TRBV6-5 and TRBJ2-2; D uncertain. This CDR3 has 16 residues. Trimming cost V 1 base and J 0 bases, with 9 bases left between them. The V gene's germline CDR1 is MNHEY and CDR2 SVGAGI. The CDR3: CASSYLWQSNTGELFF. The CDR3 region has the DNA TGTGCCAGCAGTTACTTATGGCAGTCGAACACCGGGGAGCTGTTTTTT.

The chain carries TRBV9 and TRBJ2-2; unclear D gene. V lost 1 base and J lost 0, with 7 bases in between. The CDR3 is made up of 15 amino acids. Germline loops: CDR1 SGDLS, CDR2 YYNGEE. CDR3 sequence reads: CASSVLLSNTGELFF. CDR3 nucleotides: TGTGCCAGCAGCGTACTATTGTCGAACACCGGGGAGCTGTTTTTT.

CDR3 DNA sequence: TGTGCCAGCAGCTTAGGGGTTAGGAGGGAGGGCGATTCACCCCTCCACTTT. This encodes CASSLGVRREGDSPLHF. This chain joins TRBV11-2 and TRBJ1-6; unclear D gene. Per germline, CDR1 SGHAT and CDR2 FQNNGV. Trimming pared 1 base from V and 8 bases from J, leaving 18 bases between. The CDR3 extends over 17 amino acids.

This chain's CDR3 is CASSQGGGGYNQPQHF. CDR3 DNA sequence: TGTGCCAGCAGCCAAGGTGGCGGAGGATACAATCAGCCCCAGCATTTT. V usage is TRBV6-6 and J usage is TRBJ1-5, with no clear D. V dropped 6 bases and J dropped 3 bases, with 18 bases sitting between them. Per the germline V gene, CDR1 is MNHNY and CDR2 is SVGAGI (reference sequence). The length of the CDR3 is 16 residues.

V and J are TRBV11-2 and TRBJ1-4; 7 positions match TRBD1. V lost 1 base and J lost 7; bases outside the gene matches: 6. The germline V gene encodes CDR1 SGHAT and CDR2 FQNNGV. The CDR3 covers 15 residues. The CDR3 sequence is CASSLAGGSGEKLFF. CDR3 DNA sequence: TGTGCCAGCAGCTTAGCAGGGGGTAGCGGTGAAAAACTGTTTTTT.

This clone was detected only once. This chain links TRBV10-3 with TRBJ1-3, with 9 bases lining up with TRBD1. From germline, CDR1 is ENHRY and CDR2 SYGVKD. V trimming: 5 bases; J trimming: 7 bases; junction bases outside the gene matches: 12. This CDR3 region has 16 residues. Here the CDR3 DNA reads TGTGCCATCAGTCCTACGGGACAGGGATCCCCCAACACCATATATTTT. It yields the protein CAISPTGQGSPNTIYF.

This chain uses TRBV18 with TRBJ1-4; 9 positions agree with TRBD1. CDR1 KGHSH and CDR2 LQKENI come from the germline V gene. The V and J ends lost 4 bases and 4 bases, in that order; junction bases with no gene match: 4. The CDR3 spans 15 residues. The CDR3 spells CASSLTGQGNEKLFF. For the CDR3, the DNA is TGTGCCAGCTCACTAACGGGACAGGGTAATGAAAAACTGTTTTTT.